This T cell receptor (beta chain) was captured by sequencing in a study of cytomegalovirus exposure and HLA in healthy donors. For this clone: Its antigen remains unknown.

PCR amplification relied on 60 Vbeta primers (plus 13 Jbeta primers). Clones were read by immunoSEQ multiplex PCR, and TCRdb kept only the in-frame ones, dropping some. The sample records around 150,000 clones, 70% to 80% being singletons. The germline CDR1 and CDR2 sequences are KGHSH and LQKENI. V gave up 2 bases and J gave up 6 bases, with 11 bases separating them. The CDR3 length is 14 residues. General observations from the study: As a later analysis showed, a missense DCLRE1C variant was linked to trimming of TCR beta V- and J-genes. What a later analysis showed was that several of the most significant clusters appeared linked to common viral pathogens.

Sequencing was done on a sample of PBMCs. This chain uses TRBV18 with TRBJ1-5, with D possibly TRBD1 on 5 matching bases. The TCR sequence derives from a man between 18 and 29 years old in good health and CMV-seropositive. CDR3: CASSPGAAFQPQHF. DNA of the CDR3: TGTGCCAGCTCACCAGGGGCGGCCTTTCAGCCCCAGCATTTT. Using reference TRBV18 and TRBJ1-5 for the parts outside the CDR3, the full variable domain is NAGVMQNPRHLVRRRGQEARLRCSPMKGHSHVYWYRQLPEEGLKFMVYLQKENIIDESGMPKERFSAEFPKEGPSILRIQQVVRGDSAAYFCASSPGAAFQPQHFGDGTRLSIL.